This passage covers 5 T cell receptor beta chains from one sample sequenced in a study of shared clonotypes between healthy human individuals. The method was immunoSEQ multiplex PCR; TCRdb's version includes in-frame clones alone and lacks a portion of them. This repertoire shows about 380,000 clones, 90% to 97% found once; its top ten account for about 0.32%. Sequenced: memory CD8+ T cells sorted from blood. Subset indicated: CD45RO+ cells pooled with CCR7-negative TemRA cells. These TCRs come from a man aged 25-40 years in good health.

V gene TRBV19 combines with J gene TRBJ2-5; possibly TRBD1 for D (6 bases). V was trimmed by 6 bases and J by 4 bases, leaving 15 bases between them. Germline CDR1 and CDR2: LNHDA and SQIVND (reference sequence). The CDR3 consists of 14 residues. CDR3 protein: CASSETGSIETQYF. CDR3 in DNA: TGTGCCAGTAGCGAAACAGGGTCCATAGAGACCCAGTACTTC.

The chain links TRBV9 to TRBJ1-2; D is possibly TRBD1 (5 bases). Looked up from germline, CDR1 is SGDLS and CDR2 is YYNGEE. V lost 4 bases, J lost 6 bases, and 16 bases lay in between. This CDR3 contains 14 residues. In nucleotides, the CDR3 is TGTGCCAGCAGCCCCCGACCGGGGGAGGATGGCTACACCTTC. This encodes CASSPRPGEDGYTF.

This clone appeared once. The J gene is TRBJ2-3, the V gene TRBV7-9; TRBD2 aligns across 14 bases. The J segment lost 4 bases and the V segment lost 6 bases, leaving 9 bases of the junction unmatched. From germline, CDR1 is SEHNR and CDR2 FQNEAQ (reference sequence). The length of the CDR3 is 17 residues. CDR3: CASSPSGLAGVADTQYF. CDR3 DNA: TGTGCCAGCAGTCCCTCGGGACTAGCGGGAGTTGCAGATACGCAGTATTTT.

The chain recombines TRBV7-2 with TRBJ2-7; D gene unclear. The CDR3 is 13 amino acids. CDR1 SGHTA and CDR2 FQGNSA come from the germline V gene. Deletions cut 2 bases from V and 0 bases from J, with 5 bases between. Here the CDR3 reads CASSLHYSYEQYF. The CDR3 DNA reads TGTGCCAGCAGCTTACACTACTCCTACGAGCAGTACTTC. Drawing the rest from reference TRBV7-2 and TRBJ2-7, the complete variable domain is GAGVSQSPSNKVTEKGKDVELRCDPISGHTALYWYRQSLGQGLEFLIYFQGNSAPDKSGLPSDRFSAERTGGSVSTLTIQRTQQEDSAVYLCASSLHYSYEQYFGPGTRLTVT.

The chain recombines TRBV5-1 with TRBJ1-1; D not resolved. Trimming stripped 1 base from V and 6 bases from J, with 7 bases between. Germline lookup yields CDR1 SGHRS and CDR2 YFSETQ. This CDR3 is built from 12 residues. The CDR3 spells CASSLTGSEAFF. In DNA form, the CDR3 reads TGCGCCAGCAGCTTGACGGGCTCTGAAGCTTTCTTT.